This T cell receptor (beta chain) came from a study of shared clonotypes between healthy human individuals. Measured with immunoSEQ multiplex PCR; TCRdb has only the in-frame clones, and not every one. This table holds about 380,000 clones, 95% to 97% found once. The germline V gene has CDR1 MNHNY and CDR2 SVGAGI (reference sequence). CDR3 length: 15 amino acids. With 6 bases clipped from V and 3 bases from J, the junction kept 7 bases outside the gene matches. Sequences were obtained from memory CD8+ T cells sorted from blood. Described subset: CD45RO+ cells pooled with CCR7-negative TemRA cells. The receptor was derived from a man aged 30 to 45 in good health. The J gene is TRBJ2-2, the V gene TRBV6-6; TRBD1 aligns across 7 bases. In DNA form, the CDR3 reads TGTGCCAGCAGCCGGGACAGCCTTTACACCGGGGAGCTGTTTTTT. This codes for CASSRDSLYTGELFF.